This T cell receptor (beta chain) was captured by sequencing in a study of blood T cells in healthy people across ages. Study conclusions and caveats: Versus aged donors, long-lived donors had higher diversity and more naive CD4+ cells.

V was clipped by 5 bases and J by 2 bases, with 13 bases between them. CDR1 and CDR2 (germline): MNHEY, SVGAGI. The CDR3 runs to 15 residues. This clonotype was seen only once. Its target is unknown. The donors, aged roughly 6 to 90, were healthy Caucasians from Russia. Then a second PCR, running roughly 7 to 11 cycles, was carried out with a sample-barcoded 5' primer and a J-beta primer mix. Researchers report that each sample yielded at least 3 million CDR3-containing paired-end reads. TCRdb fed the 5' RACE reads into MiXCR, producing one record per CDR3 protein. The sample has roughly 640,000 distinct CDR3 sequences; 25% to 30% are singletons.

The chain is built from TRBV6-5 and TRBJ2-1, with a weak D call TRBD1 (5 bases). The receptor was derived from a woman of 80 years or more in good health. The sequencing sample was made of blood. This CDR3 reads CASSPGKWAYNEQFF. The CDR3 nucleotides read TGTGCCAGCAGTCCAGGGAAGTGGGCCTACAATGAGCAGTTCTTC.